This T cell receptor beta chain was identified in a study of cytomegalovirus exposure and HLA in healthy donors. Study-wide findings and caveats: The study listed under 200 cytomegalovirus-associated TCR beta chains.

This clone was seen a handful of times. Antigen specificity is unknown. CDR1 and CDR2 (germline): MRHNA, SNTAGT. This CDR3 contains 15 residues. Trimming removed 5 bases from V and 5 bases from J; junction bases left unmatched: 4. Sequenced by immunoSEQ multiplex PCR; TCRdb stores in-frame clones only, minus some. The sample carries 180,000 or so clones, around nine tenths recorded once. V and J are TRBV6-4 and TRBJ2-3, with 13 bases identical to TRBD2. Sequencing was done on a sample of PBMCs. The TCR comes from a man aged 18 to 30 in good health and CMV-seropositive. CDR3 DNA sequence: TGTGCCAGCAGTCCGACTAGCGGGGGGAAAGATACGCAGTATTTT. Amino acids: CASSPTSGGKDTQYF.